This entry lists 12 T cell receptor beta chains sequenced from one sample in a study of regulatory T cells in long-lasting Graves disease. According to the study, TCR beta libraries were built with iRepertoire HTBI primers and CDR3-region Arm-PCR. TCRdb recomputed calls from the multiplex PCR reads with MiXCR, one row per CDR3 protein. The sample comprises around 450,000 distinct CDR3 sequences, about 22% of which are singletons, and around 7% rests with the top ten. This sample's time point: persistent/refractory GD, antithyroid drugs over 5 years with positive TRAb. PBMCs provided the RNA from which the TCR library was made. The sequencing here drew on peripheral blood mononuclear cells (PBMCs), taken when the disease was refractory, from a patient treated with antithyroid drugs. These receptors originate from a female donor with Graves disease.

This clonotype has ten or more counts. The chain links TRBV28 to TRBJ2-5, with D perhaps matching TRBD2 (6 bases). The CDR3 is 17 residues long. V gave up 3 bases and J gave up 5 bases, with 22 bases separating them. Germline V gene data show CDR1 as MDHEN and CDR2 as SYDVKM. CDR3 DNA sequence: TGTGCCAGCAGTTTGTCGTCGGGAGTAATTTGGCGTGAGACCCAGTACTTC. This gives the protein CASSLSSGVIWRETQYF.

This clonotype was seen repeatedly, ten times or more. The CDR3: CASSIRTGGGNTEAFF. DNA for the CDR3: TGTGCCAGCAGCATCCGAACGGGAGGGGGGAACACTGAAGCTTTCTTT. The chain links TRBV5-5 to TRBJ1-1, with D perhaps TRBD1 (6 bases). V was cut by 4 bases and J by 1 base, with 17 bases left in between. CDR1 is SGHKS and CDR2 is YYEKEE in the germline V gene (reference sequence). The CDR3 spans 16 residues.

This clonotype was seen at least ten times. The chain has TRBV7-9 and TRBJ1-1, with D tentatively TRBD1 (6 bases). Germline V gives CDR1 SEHNR, CDR2 FQNEAQ (reference sequence). V shed 1 base and J shed 3 bases, with 9 bases lying between them. CDR3 length: 14 amino acids. CDR3 sequence: CASSLDRDDTEAFF. Here the CDR3 DNA reads TGTGCCAGCAGCTTAGACAGGGATGACACTGAAGCTTTCTTT.

The chain uses TRBV5-1 and TRBJ1-2; D is unresolved. Trimming removed 4 bases at V and 4 bases at J, with 14 bases between. The length of the CDR3 is 14 residues. Looked up from germline, CDR1 is SGHRS and CDR2 is YFSETQ. The CDR3 region has the DNA TGCGCCAGCAGCGCTCGAGACGGCGGCTATGGCTACACCTTC. Residues: CASSARDGGYGYTF.

The genes are TRBV20-1 and TRBJ2-7; TRBD2 aligns across 9 bases. V was clipped by 6 bases and J by 6 bases; unmatched bases: 12. The CDR3 loop spans 14 amino acids. The germline gives CDR1 DFQATT, CDR2 SNEGSKA (reference sequence). The DNA of the CDR3 is TGCAGTGCGAGCCTGCCCGGGACTAGCCGCGAGCAGTACTTC. This sequence encodes CSASLPGTSREQYF.

The rearrangement links TRBV19 to TRBJ2-6; tentatively, D is TRBD1 (5 bases). The CDR3 totals 15 residues. V dropped 3 bases and J dropped 2 bases, with 8 bases sitting between them. The germline gives CDR1 LNHDA, CDR2 SQIVND (reference sequence). The CDR3 reads CASSIPGTGANVLTF. The DNA for the CDR3 is TGTGCCAGTAGTATTCCAGGGACTGGGGCCAACGTCCTGACTTTC.

This clonotype occurred a few times. The V and J genes are TRBV7-2 and TRBJ2-2; the D call may be TRBD1 or TRBD2 (6 bases each). There are 16 residues in the CDR3. The germline gives CDR1 SGHTA, CDR2 FQGNSA. V lost 4 bases to trimming and J lost 2 bases, with 14 bases between them. CDR3 coding DNA: TGTGCCAGCAGCTCGGGGGCTAGCGCAAACACCGGGGAGCTGTTTTTT. This translates into CASSSGASANTGELFF.

This clonotype has only one observation. The conserved phenylalanine or tryptophan normally closing the CDR3 is absent here, so this likely arose from a read error. The genes are TRBV3-1 and TRBJ2-7; D might be TRBD1 or TRBD2, each matching 5 bases. V was shortened by 4 bases and J by 2 bases, with 9 bases between the two germline ends. The CDR3 covers 13 residues. Germline-derived CDR1 and CDR2 are LGHDT and YNNKEL (reference sequence). The CDR3 sequence is CASSPGTTYEQYS. CDR3 sequence (DNA): TGTGCCAGCAGCCCTGGGACGACCTACGAGCAGTACTCC.

This clonotype was detected many times. The rearrangement links TRBV9 to TRBJ1-6; the D is unclear. The CDR3 runs to 15 residues. The germline V gene encodes CDR1 SGDLS and CDR2 YYNGEE. V dropped 0 bases and J dropped 6 bases, with 10 bases sitting between them. The CDR3 spells CASSVAYRTNSPLHF. DNA of the CDR3: TGTGCCAGCAGCGTAGCGTACAGAACTAATTCACCCCTCCACTTT. Full variable domain (outside the CDR3, taken from reference TRBV9 and TRBJ1-6): DSGVTQTPKHLITATGQRVTLRCSPRSGDLSVYWYQQSLDQGLQFLIQYYNGEERAKGNILERFSAQQFPDLHSELNLSSLELGDSALYFCASSVAYRTNSPLHFGNGTRLTVT.

Of note for this clonotype: A read error is possible here, since a much larger clone lies one base away. The chain recombines TRBV11-1 with TRBJ2-7, with 7 positions matching TRBD2. The V gene's germline CDR1 is SGHAT and CDR2 FQDESV (reference sequence). There are 14 residues in the CDR3. Trimming cost V 3 bases and J 8 bases; bases outside gene matches: 10. Written as DNA, the CDR3 is TGTGCCAGCAGCTTTGGGAGGGGACTCTCCAAGCAGTACTTC. This codes for CASSFGRGLSKQYF.

This clonotype was seen at least ten times. The V call is TRBV7-3, the J call TRBJ2-7; 7 bases map to TRBD2. This CDR3 region has 13 residues. The J segment lost 6 bases and the V segment lost 10 bases, leaving 12 bases of the junction unmatched. CDR1 is SGHTA and CDR2 is FQGTGA in the germline V gene. CDR3 in amino acids: CANLGRGSLEQYF. CDR3 sequence (DNA): TGTGCCAATCTGGGGCGGGGGAGCCTCGAGCAGTACTTC. The full variable domain, in which reference TRBV7-3 and TRBJ2-7 provide the parts outside the CDR3, is GAGVSQTPSNKVTEKGKYVELRCDPISGHTALYWYRQSLGQGPEFLIYFQGTGAADDSGLPNDRFFAVRPEGSVSTLKIQRTERGDSAVYLCANLGRGSLEQYFGPGTRLTVT.

The sample holds many counts of this clonotype. This rearrangement joins TRBV29-1 to TRBJ1-2, with D perhaps TRBD1 (5 bases). Trimming shortened V by 4 bases and J by 4 bases, and 16 bases separated the two germline ends. The germline V gene has CDR1 SQVTM and CDR2 ANQGSEA. The CDR3 sequence is 14 residues long. The CDR3 nucleotides read TGCAGCGTTGGAGACAGACACCATTTCTATGGCTACACCTTC. Protein product: CSVGDRHHFYGYTF.